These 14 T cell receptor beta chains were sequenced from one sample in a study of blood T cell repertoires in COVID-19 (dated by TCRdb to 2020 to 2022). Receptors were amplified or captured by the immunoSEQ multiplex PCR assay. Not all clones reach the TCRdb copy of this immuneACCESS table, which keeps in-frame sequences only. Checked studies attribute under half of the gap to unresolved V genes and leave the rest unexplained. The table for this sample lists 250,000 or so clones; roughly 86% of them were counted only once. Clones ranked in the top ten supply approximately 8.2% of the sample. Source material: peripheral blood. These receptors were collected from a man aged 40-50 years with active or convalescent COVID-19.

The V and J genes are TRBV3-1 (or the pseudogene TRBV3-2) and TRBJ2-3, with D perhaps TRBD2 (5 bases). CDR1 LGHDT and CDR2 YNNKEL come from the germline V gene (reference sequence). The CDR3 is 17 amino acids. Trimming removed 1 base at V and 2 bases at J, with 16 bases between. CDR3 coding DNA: TGTGCCAGCAGCCAAGGCGGATTAGGACTCCTCACAGATACGCAGTATTTT. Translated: CASSQGGLGLLTDTQYF.

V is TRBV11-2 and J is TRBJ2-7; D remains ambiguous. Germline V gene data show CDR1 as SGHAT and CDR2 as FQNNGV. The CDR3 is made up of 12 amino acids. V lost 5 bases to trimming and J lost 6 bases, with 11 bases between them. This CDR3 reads CASSTVVAEQYF. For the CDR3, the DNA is TGTGCCAGCAGCACCGTTGTGGCCGAGCAGTACTTC.

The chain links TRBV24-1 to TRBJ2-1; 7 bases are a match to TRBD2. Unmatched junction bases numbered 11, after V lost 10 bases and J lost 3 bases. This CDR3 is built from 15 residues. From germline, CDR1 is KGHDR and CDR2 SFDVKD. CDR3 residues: CATGRELANYNEQFF. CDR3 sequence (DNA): TGTGCCACAGGTAGAGAACTAGCGAACTACAATGAGCAGTTCTTC.

For the CDR3, the DNA is TGCGCCAGCAGCTTGGAGTCAGGGGGGGAGACCCAGTACTTC. It specifies CASSLESGGETQYF. The genes are TRBV5-1 and TRBJ2-5; possible D gene TRBD1, 7 bases. V gave up 0 bases and J gave up 5 bases, with 11 bases separating them. There are 14 residues in the CDR3. Germline loops: CDR1 SGHRS, CDR2 YFSETQ. The full variable domain, in which reference TRBV5-1 and TRBJ2-5 provide the parts outside the CDR3, is KAGVTQTPRYLIKTRGQQVTLSCSPISGHRSVSWYQQTPGQGLQFLFEYFSETQRNKGNFPGRFSGRQFSNSRSEMNVSTLELGDSALYLCASSLESGGETQYFGPGTRLLVL.

The CDR3 nucleotides are TGTGCCATCAGTCCCCGACAGCCCAATGAGCAGTTCTTC. Its protein is CAISPRQPNEQFF. The chain is built from TRBV10-3 and TRBJ2-1; a weak D match, TRBD1 (5 bases). This CDR3 has 13 amino acids. Trimming left V 5 bases short and J 6 bases short, with 11 bases between. Germline lookup yields CDR1 ENHRY and CDR2 SYGVKD.

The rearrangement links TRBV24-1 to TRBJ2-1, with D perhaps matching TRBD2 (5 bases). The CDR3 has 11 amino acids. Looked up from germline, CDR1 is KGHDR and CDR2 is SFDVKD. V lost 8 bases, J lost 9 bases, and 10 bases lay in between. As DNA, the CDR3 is TGTGCCACCACAGCGGAAGGTGAGCAGTTCTTC. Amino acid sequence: CATTAEGEQFF.

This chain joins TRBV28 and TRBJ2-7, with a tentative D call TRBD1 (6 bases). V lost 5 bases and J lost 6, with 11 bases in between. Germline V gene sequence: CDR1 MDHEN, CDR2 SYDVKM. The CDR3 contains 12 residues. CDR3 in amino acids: CASSRQGTEQYF. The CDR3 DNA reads TGTGCCAGCAGTCGGCAGGGGACCGAGCAGTACTTC.

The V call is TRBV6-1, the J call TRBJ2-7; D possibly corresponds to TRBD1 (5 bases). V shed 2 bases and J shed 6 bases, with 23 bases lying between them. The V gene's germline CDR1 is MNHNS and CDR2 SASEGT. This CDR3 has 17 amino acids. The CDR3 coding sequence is TGTGCCAGCAGTGAACAGGGCCTTAATTCCCTTTTCTTCGAGCAGTACTTC. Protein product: CASSEQGLNSLFFEQYF.

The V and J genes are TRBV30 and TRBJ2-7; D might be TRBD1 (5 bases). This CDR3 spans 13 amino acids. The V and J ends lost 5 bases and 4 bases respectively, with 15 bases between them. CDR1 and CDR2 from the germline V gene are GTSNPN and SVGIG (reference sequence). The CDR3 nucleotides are TGTGCCTGGGCAGGGATGCCCTCGTACGAGCAGTACTTC. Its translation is CAWAGMPSYEQYF.

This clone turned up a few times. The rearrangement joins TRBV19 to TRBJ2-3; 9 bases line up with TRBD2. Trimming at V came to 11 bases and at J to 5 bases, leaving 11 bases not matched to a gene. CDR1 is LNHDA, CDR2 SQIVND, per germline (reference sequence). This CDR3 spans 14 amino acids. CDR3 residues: CAASARGGRDTQYF. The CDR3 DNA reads TGTGCCGCATCGGCGCGGGGGGGGCGAGATACGCAGTATTTT.

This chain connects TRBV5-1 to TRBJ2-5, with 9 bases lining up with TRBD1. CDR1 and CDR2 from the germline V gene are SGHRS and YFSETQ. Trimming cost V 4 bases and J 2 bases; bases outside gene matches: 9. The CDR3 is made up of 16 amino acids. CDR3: CASSHETGGPQETQYF. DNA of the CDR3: TGCGCCAGCAGCCATGAGACAGGGGGGCCTCAAGAGACCCAGTACTTC.

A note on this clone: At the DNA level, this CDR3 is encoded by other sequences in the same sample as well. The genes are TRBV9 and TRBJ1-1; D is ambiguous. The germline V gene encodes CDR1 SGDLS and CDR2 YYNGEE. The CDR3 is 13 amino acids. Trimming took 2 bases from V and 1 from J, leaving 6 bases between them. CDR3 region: CASSVTGNTEAFF. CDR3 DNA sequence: TGTGCCAGCAGCGTGACGGGGAACACTGAAGCTTTCTTT.

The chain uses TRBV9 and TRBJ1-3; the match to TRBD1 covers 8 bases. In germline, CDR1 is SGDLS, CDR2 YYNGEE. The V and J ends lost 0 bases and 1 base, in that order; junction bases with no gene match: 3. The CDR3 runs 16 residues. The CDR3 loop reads CASSVGTGGSGNTIYF. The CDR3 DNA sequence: TGTGCCAGCAGCGTAGGAACAGGGGGGTCTGGAAACACCATATATTTT.

The CDR3 DNA is TGTGCCAGCAGCGACGACAGGGGGTCGGGATCCACCGGGGAGCTGTTTTTT. Its protein product is CASSDDRGSGSTGELFF. The chain couples TRBV5-4 to TRBJ2-2, with 9 bases that match TRBD1. V lost 4 bases, J lost 4 bases, and 11 bases stayed unmatched. CDR3 size: 17 residues. Germline V gene sequence: CDR1 SGHNT, CDR2 YYREEE (reference sequence).